This T cell receptor beta chain was documented in a study of graft-versus-host responses after intestinal transplantation. The table came from immunoSEQ multiplex PCR; TCRdb's copy has only in-frame clones and leaves some out. Among about 85,000 clones listed, roughly 90% were seen once. The CDR3 loop spans 14 amino acids. Per the germline V gene, CDR1 is SGHDT and CDR2 is YYEEEE. Germline trimming cut 5 bases from V and 1 base from J; bases unmatched to any gene: 5. Whole-study findings and limits: GvH clones were identified in recipient marrow, with some first appearing in ileum or blood.

This clone was seen only once. Its antigen is undetermined. The starting material was unstimulated CD8+ T cells sorted from spleen or lymph node cells, obtained before transplant. The clonotype was recovered from a human donor who was the organ donor for an intestinal transplant. This chain links TRBV5-6 with TRBJ1-2; 7 nucleotides line up with TRBD1. Written as DNA, the CDR3 is TGTGCCAGCAGTCCGGGACAGAGTAACTATGGCTACACCTTC. Translating it yields CASSPGQSNYGYTF. Together with reference TRBV5-6 and TRBJ1-2, the CDR3 gives the full variable domain: DAGVTQSPTHLIKTRGQQVTLRCSPKSGHDTVSWYQQALGQGPQFIFQYYEEEERQRGNFPDRFSGHQFPNYSSELNVNALLLGDSALYLCASSPGQSNYGYTFGSGTRLTVV.